This is a list of T cell receptor beta chains from one sample in a study of cytomegalovirus exposure and HLA in healthy donors. Clones were read by immunoSEQ multiplex PCR, and TCRdb kept only the in-frame ones, dropping some. In the table there are 45,000 to 70,000 clones, around 80% of which are singletons. Sequenced input: PBMCs. The receptors stem from a man in his fifties or sixties in good health and CMV-seronegative. The CDR3 runs from the conserved cysteine through the conserved F or W. D genes are given only for firm matches. Expanded clones are given a class, and other clones once, few, many or no size at all.

J | D | V | size | CDR3 | DNA
TRBJ2-4 | . | TRBV6-5 | . | CASSYSFGLAKNIQYF | TGTGCCAGCAGTTACTCGTTCGGGTTAGCCAAAAACATTCAGTACTTC
TRBJ2-3 | TRBD2 | TRBV6-4 | once | CASSASGGTDTQYF | TGTGCCAGCAGTGCTAGCGGGGGGACAGATACGCAGTATTTT
TRBJ2-3 | . | TRBV25-1 | few | CASSELEGADTQYF | TGTGCCAGCAGTGAATTAGAAGGAGCAGATACGCAGTATTTT
TRBJ1-2 | TRBD1 | TRBV11-2 | . | CASSSPGTANGYTF | TGTGCCAGCAGCTCTCCCGGGACAGCTAATGGCTACACCTTC
TRBJ2-1 | . | TRBV5-8 | once | CASSPMGRTYNEQFF | TGTGCCAGCAGCCCCATGGGGAGGACCTACAATGAGCAGTTCTTC
TRBJ2-7 | TRBD2 | TRBV4-3 | . | CASSQDQVGRGGNYEQYF | TGCGCCAGCAGCCAAGATCAAGTAGGGCGGGGGGGCAACTACGAGCAGTACTTC
TRBJ1-2 | TRBD1 | TRBV6-1 | . | CASSEEGDRGFYGYTF | TGTGCCAGCAGTGAAGAAGGGGACAGGGGGTTCTATGGCTACACCTTC
TRBJ1-1 | . | TRBV5-1 | . | CASSFAERTEAFF | TGCGCCAGCAGCTTTGCGGAGCGCACTGAAGCTTTCTTT
TRBJ1-5 | . | TRBV5-8 | . | CASSLGQKNQPQHF | TGTGCCAGCAGCTTGGGACAGAAGAATCAGCCCCAGCATTTT
TRBJ2-3 | . | TRBV7-2 | . | CASSYRGRTGTDTQYF | TGTGCCAGCAGCTACAGAGGGAGAACAGGCACAGATACGCAGTATTTT
TRBJ2-1 | TRBD1 | TRBV15 | . | CATKLPGQAGNEQFF | TGTGCCACCAAACTCCCGGGACAGGCGGGAAATGAACAGTTCTTC
TRBJ2-5 | TRBD2 | TRBV2 | few | CASSESSGETQYF | TGTGCCAGCAGTGAATCTAGCGGGGAGACCCAGTACTTC
TRBJ2-2 | TRBD2 | TRBV27 | few | CASSLSQGALAGGWNTGELFF | TGTGCCAGCAGTTTATCGCAGGGGGCCCTAGCGGGGGGTTGGAACACCGGGGAGCTGTTTTTT
TRBJ2-1 | . | TRBV15 | . | CATSRGGGGGHNEQFF | TGTGCCACCAGCAGAGGGGGAGGAGGTGGGCACAATGAGCAGTTCTTC
TRBJ1-2 | . | TRBV5-4 | . | CASSWDMTGYTF | TGTGCCAGCAGTTGGGACATGACCGGCTACACCTTC
TRBJ2-5 | . | TRBV21-1 | . | CASSTHSLSRQGQAETQYF | TGTGCCAGCAGCACCCACTCCCTCTCGAGACAGGGTCAGGCTGAGACCCAGTACTTC
TRBJ2-7 | TRBD1 | TRBV27 | . | CASREQGAGNEQYF | TGTGCCAGCAGGGAACAGGGGGCTGGAAACGAGCAGTACTTC
TRBJ2-7 | . | TRBV19 | . | CASSKQPSDWREQYF | TGTGCCAGTAGTAAACAGCCATCAGACTGGAGGGAGCAGTACTTC
TRBJ2-5 | TRBD1 | TRBV27 | . | CASSLSIHRGRRQETQYF | TGTGCCAGCAGTTTAAGTATTCACAGGGGGCGCCGACAAGAGACCCAGTACTTC
TRBJ1-4 | . | TRBV5-4 | . | CASSLVAGHNEKLFF | TGTGCCAGCAGCTTGGTGGCAGGCCATAATGAAAAACTGTTTTTT
TRBJ2-1 | . | TRBV7-7 | . | CASSLGGGPYNEQFF | TGTGCCAGCAGCTTAGGGGGGGGGCCGTACAATGAGCAGTTCTTC
TRBJ2-7 | TRBD1 | TRBV7-2 | few | CASSLVGTAGYEQYF | TGTGCCAGCAGCTTAGTCGGGACAGCAGGCTACGAGCAGTACTTC
TRBJ2-2 | . | TRBV28 | . | CASSFSTPLTSTGELFF | TGTGCCAGCAGTTTTTCAACCCCGTTGACTAGCACCGGGGAGCTGTTTTTT
TRBJ1-1 | . | TRBV6-5 | . | CASSYLGQLNTEAFF | TGTGCCAGCAGTTACTTGGGCCAGCTGAACACTGAAGCTTTCTTT
TRBJ1-2 | . | TRBV14 | once | CASSQDRAYYGYTF | TGTGCCAGCAGCCAAGATCGAGCTTACTATGGCTACACCTTC
TRBJ1-6 | TRBD1 | TRBV4-3 | . | CASSQVAGGNNSPLHF | TGCGCCAGCAGCCAAGTTGCAGGGGGAAATAATTCACCCCTCCACTTT
TRBJ2-1 | . | TRBV10-3 | . | CAISDGAYEQFF | TGTGCCATCAGTGATGGGGCTTATGAGCAGTTCTTC
TRBJ1-1 | . | TRBV19 | few | CASKTGTGNTEAFF | TGTGCCAGTAAAACCGGGACTGGGAACACTGAAGCTTTCTTT
TRBJ2-5 | . | TRBV2 | . | CASRTTRGETQYF | TGTGCCAGCAGAACGACCCGGGGAGAGACCCAGTACTTC
TRBJ2-3 | . | TRBV6-1 | few | CASSGRDRITDTQYF | TGTGCCAGCAGTGGGCGGGACCGTATCACAGATACGCAGTATTTT
TRBJ2-1 | TRBD2 | TRBV19 | few | CASSIAGRSYNEQFF | TGTGCCAGTAGCATAGCGGGGAGGTCCTACAATGAGCAGTTCTTC
TRBJ1-1 | TRBD1 | TRBV7-9 | . | CASSSTGTGGTEAFF | TGTGCCAGCAGCTCCACCGGGACAGGGGGCACTGAAGCTTTCTTT
TRBJ1-6 | . | TRBV7-3 | . | CASSLSAGPNSPLHF | TGTGCCAGCAGCTTATCGGCAGGCCCAAATTCACCCCTCCACTTT
TRBJ2-3 | TRBD2 | TRBV7-2 | . | CASSLSGGTDTQYF | TGTGCCAGCAGCTTAAGCGGGGGCACAGATACGCAGTATTTT
TRBJ2-2 | . | TRBV4-3 | . | CASSQRGSAGELFF | TGCGCCAGCAGCCAAAGGGGATCGGCCGGGGAGCTGTTTTTT